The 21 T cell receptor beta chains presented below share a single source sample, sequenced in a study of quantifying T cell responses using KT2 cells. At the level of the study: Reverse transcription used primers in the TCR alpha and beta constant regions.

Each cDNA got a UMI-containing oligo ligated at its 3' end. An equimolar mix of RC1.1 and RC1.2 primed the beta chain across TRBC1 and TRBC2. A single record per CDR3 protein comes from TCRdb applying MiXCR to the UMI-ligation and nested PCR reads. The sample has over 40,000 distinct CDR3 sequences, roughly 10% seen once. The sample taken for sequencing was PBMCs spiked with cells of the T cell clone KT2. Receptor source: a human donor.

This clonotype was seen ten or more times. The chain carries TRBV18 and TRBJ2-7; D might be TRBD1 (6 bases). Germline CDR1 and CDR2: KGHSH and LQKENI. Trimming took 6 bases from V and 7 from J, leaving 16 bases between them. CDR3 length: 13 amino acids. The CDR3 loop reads CASSQWDKGEQYF. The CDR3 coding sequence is TGTGCCAGCTCCCAATGGGACAAGGGAGAGCAGTACTTC. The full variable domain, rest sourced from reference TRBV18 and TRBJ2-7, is NAGVMQNPRHLVRRRGQEARLRCSPMKGHSHVYWYRQLPEEGLKFMVYLQKENIIDESGMPKERFSAEFPKEGPSILRIQQVVRGDSAAYFCASSQWDKGEQYFGPGTRLTVT.

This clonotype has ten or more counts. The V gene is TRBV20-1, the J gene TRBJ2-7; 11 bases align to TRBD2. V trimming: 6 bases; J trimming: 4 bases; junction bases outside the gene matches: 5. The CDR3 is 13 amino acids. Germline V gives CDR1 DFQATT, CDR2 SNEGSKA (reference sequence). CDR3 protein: CSAVGLAEYEQYF. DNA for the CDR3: TGCAGTGCCGTGGGACTAGCGGAGTACGAGCAGTACTTC.

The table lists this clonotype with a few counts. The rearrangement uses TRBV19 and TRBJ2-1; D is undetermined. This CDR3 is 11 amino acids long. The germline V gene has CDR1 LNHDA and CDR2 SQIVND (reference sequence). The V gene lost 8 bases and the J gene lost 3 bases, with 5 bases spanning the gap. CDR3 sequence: CASSVYNEQFF. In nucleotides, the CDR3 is TGTGCCAGTTCGGTCTACAATGAGCAGTTCTTC.

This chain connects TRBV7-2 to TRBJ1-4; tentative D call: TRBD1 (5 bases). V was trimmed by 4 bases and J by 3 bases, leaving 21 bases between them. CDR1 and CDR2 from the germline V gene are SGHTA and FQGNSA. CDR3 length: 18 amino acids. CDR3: CASSSLPPTGSSNEKLFF. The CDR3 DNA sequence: TGTGCCAGCAGCTCCTTACCTCCAACAGGCTCGTCTAATGAAAAACTGTTTTTT. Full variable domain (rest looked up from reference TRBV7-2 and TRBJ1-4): GAGVSQSPSNKVTEKGKDVELRCDPISGHTALYWYRQSLGQGLEFLIYFQGNSAPDKSGLPSDRFSAERTGGSVSTLTIQRTQQEDSAVYLCASSSLPPTGSSNEKLFFGSGTQLSVL.

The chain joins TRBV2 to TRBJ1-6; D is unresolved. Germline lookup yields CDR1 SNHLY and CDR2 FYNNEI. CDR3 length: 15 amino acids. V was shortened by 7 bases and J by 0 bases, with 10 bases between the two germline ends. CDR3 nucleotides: TGTGCCAGCACGAGGGAGAGCTCCTATAATTCACCCCTCCACTTT. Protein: CASTRESSYNSPLHF.

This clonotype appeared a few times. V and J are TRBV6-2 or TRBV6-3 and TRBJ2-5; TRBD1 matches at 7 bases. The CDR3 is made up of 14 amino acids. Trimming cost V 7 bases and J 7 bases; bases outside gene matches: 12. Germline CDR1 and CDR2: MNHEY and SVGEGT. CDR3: CASMAGTAVRTQYF. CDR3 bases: TGTGCCAGCATGGCCGGGACAGCAGTACGGACCCAGTACTTC.

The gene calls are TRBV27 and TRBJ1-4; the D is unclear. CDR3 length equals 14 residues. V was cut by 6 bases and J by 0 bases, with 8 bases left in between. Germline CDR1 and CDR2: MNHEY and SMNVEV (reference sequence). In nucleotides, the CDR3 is TGTGCCAGCAGCCGGGCGGCAACTAATGAAAAACTGTTTTTT. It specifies CASSRAATNEKLFF.

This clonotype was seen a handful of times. CDR3 nucleotide sequence: TGCGCCAGCAGCTTGGGAGGGACAGTGAACACTGAAGCTTTCTTT. Protein sequence: CASSLGGTVNTEAFF. This chain links TRBV5-1 with TRBJ1-1; 7 bases fit TRBD1. Germline values: CDR1 SGHRS, CDR2 YFSETQ. V was pared by 0 bases and J by 0 bases, with 2 bases of the junction left unmatched. The CDR3 runs to 15 residues.

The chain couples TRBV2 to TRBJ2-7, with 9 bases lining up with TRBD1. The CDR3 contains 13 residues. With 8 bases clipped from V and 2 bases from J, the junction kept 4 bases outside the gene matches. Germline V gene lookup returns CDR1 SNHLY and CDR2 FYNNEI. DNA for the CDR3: TGTGCCAGCGGGAGGACAGGGGCCTACGAGCAGTACTTC. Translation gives CASGRTGAYEQYF.

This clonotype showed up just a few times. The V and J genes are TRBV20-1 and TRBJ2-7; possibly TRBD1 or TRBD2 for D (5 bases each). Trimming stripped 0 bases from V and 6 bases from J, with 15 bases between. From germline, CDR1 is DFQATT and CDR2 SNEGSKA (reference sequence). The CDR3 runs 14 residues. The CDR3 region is CSAREGEGRGEQYF. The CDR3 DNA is TGCAGTGCTAGAGAGGGAGAGGGACGAGGCGAGCAGTACTTC.

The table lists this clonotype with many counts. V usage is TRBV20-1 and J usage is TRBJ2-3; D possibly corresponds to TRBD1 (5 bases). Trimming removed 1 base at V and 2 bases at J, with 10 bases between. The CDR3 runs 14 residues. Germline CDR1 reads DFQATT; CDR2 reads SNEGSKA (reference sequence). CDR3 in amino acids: CSARGQLATDTQYF. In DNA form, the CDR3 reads TGCAGTGCTAGAGGACAGCTGGCCACAGATACGCAGTATTTT.

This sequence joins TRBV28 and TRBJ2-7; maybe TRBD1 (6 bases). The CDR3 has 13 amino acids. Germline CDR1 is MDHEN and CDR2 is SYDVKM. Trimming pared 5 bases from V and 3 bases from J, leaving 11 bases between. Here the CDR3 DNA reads TGTGCCAGCAGTCGGACAGCCTACTACGAGCAGTACTTC. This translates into CASSRTAYYEQYF.

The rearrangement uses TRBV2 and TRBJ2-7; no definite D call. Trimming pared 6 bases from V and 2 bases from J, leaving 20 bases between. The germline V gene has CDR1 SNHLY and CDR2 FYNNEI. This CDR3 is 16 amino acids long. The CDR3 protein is CASRAEARIKAYEQYF. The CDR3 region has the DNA TGTGCCAGCAGGGCCGAAGCAAGAATCAAAGCCTACGAGCAGTACTTC. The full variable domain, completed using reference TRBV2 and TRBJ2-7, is EPEVTQTPSHQVTQMGQEVILRCVPISNHLYFYWYRQILGQKVEFLVSFYNNEISEKSEIFDDQFSVERPDGSNFTLKIRSTKLEDSAMYFCASRAEARIKAYEQYFGPGTRLTVT.

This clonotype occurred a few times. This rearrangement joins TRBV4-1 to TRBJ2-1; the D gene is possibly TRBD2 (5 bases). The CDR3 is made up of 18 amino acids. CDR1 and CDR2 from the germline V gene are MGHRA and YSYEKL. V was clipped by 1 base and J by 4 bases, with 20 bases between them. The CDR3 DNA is TGCGCCAGCAGCCAAGGGCGGACTCCTCACCTCATATACAATGAGCAGTTCTTC. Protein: CASSQGRTPHLIYNEQFF.

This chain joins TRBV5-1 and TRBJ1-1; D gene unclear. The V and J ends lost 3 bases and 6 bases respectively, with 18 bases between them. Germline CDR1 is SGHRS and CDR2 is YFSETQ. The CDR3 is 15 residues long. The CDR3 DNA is TGCGCCAGCAGCTCCTCCAGTAACGGCTGGGCTGAAGCTTTCTTT. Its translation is CASSSSSNGWAEAFF.

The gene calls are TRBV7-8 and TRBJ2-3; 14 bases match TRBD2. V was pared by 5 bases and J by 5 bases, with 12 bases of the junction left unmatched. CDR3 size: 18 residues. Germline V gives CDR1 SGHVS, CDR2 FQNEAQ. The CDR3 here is CASSTRLAGGPSQDTQYF. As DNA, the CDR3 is TGTGCCAGCAGCACCCGACTAGCGGGGGGGCCGAGTCAAGATACGCAGTATTTT. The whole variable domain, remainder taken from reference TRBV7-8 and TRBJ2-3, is GAGVSQSPRYKVAKRGQDVALRCDPISGHVSLFWYQQALGQGPEFLTYFQNEAQLDKSGLPSDRFFAERPEGSVSTLKIQRTQQEDSAVYLCASSTRLAGGPSQDTQYFGPGTRLTVL.

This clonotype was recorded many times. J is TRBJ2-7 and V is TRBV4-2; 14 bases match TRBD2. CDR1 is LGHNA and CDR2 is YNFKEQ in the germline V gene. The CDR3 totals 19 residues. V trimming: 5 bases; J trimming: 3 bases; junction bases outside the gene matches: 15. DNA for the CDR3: TGTGCCAGCAGCTCCTACGGGACTAGCGGGAGTCGCCCTCACTACGAGCAGTACTTC. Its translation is CASSSYGTSGSRPHYEQYF.

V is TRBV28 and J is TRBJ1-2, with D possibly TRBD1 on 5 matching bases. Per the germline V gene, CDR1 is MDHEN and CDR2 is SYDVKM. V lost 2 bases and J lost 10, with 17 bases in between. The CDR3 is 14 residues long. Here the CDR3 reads CASSLGRGYGYYTF. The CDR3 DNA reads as TGTGCCAGCAGTTTAGGGAGGGGATACGGGTACTACACCTTC.

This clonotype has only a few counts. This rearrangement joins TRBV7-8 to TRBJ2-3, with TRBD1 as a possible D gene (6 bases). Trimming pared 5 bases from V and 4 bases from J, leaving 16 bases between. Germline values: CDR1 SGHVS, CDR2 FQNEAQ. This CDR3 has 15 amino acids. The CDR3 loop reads CASSTPIGQSDTQYF. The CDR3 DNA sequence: TGTGCCAGCAGCACCCCGATCGGACAGTCAGATACGCAGTATTTT.

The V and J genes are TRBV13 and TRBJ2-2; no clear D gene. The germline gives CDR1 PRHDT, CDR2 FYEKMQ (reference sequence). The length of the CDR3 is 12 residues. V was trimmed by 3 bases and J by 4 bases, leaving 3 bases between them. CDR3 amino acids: CASSFRTGELFF. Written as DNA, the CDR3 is TGTGCCAGCAGCTTCCGCACCGGGGAGCTGTTTTTT. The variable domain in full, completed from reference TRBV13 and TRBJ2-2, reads AAGVIQSPRHLIKEKRETATLKCYPIPRHDTVYWYQQGPGQDPQFLISFYEKMQSDKGSIPDRFSAQQFSDYHSELNMSSLELGDSALYFCASSFRTGELFFGEGSRLTVL.

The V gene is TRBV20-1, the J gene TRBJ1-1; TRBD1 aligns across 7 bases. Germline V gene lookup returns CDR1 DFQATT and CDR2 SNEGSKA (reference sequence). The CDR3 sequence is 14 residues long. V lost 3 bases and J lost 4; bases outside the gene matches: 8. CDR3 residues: CSASPRTGATEAFF. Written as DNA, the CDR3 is TGCAGTGCTAGCCCCCGAACAGGGGCCACTGAAGCTTTCTTT.